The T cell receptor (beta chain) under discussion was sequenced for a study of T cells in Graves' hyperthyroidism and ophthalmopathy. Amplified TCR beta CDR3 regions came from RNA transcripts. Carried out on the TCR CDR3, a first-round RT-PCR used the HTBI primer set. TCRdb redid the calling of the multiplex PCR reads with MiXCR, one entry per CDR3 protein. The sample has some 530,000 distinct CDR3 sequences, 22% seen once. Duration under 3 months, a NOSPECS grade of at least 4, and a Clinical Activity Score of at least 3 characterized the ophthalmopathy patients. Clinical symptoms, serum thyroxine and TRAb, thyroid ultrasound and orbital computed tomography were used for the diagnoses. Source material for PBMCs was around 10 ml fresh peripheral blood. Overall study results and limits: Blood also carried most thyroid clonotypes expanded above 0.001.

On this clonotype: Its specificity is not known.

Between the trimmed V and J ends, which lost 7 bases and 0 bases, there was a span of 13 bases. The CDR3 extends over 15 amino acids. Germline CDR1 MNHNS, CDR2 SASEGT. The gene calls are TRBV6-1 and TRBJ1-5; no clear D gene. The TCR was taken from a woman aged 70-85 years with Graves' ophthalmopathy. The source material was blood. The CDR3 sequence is CASILTADSNQPQHF. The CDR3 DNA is TGTGCCAGCATCCTAACGGCCGATAGCAATCAGCCCCAGCATTTT.